One T cell receptor (beta chain) is described in this entry. The CDR3 covers 15 residues. Germline V lookup: CDR1 LNHDA, CDR2 SQIVND (reference sequence). Trimming shortened V by 8 bases and J by 1 base, and 17 bases separated the two germline ends. Authors' processing steps: The assay estimated nucleated cells by amplifying reference gene primers. Here immunoSEQ multiplex PCR was the method, and the copy in TCRdb shows in-frame clones only, minus some. Clone size and the V and J calls come from that table; the DNA yielded D and trimming. Of around 220,000 clones in the sample, 79% were seen once. The data originate from a study of blood T cell repertoires in COVID-19. Turning to the study itself: Samples came from the United States, Italy and Spain, spanning acute and convalescent COVID-19.

This clonotype was sampled from a woman aged 35 to 49 with active or convalescent COVID-19. V gene TRBV19 combines with J gene TRBJ2-5, with D perhaps TRBD2 (5 bases). Sequenced input: peripheral blood. The CDR3 sequence: CASVPDERFQETQYF. For the CDR3, the DNA is TGTGCCAGTGTCCCCGACGAGCGGTTCCAAGAGACCCAGTACTTC.